The clone carrying this T cell receptor beta chain was recorded a few times. Germline V CDR1 and CDR2: SGHTA, FQGTGA. This CDR3 has 13 amino acids. Trimming stripped 3 bases from V and 2 bases from J, with 8 bases between. Ligated cDNA underwent four rounds of PCR with nested alpha and beta constant region primers and SP2. TCRdb reprocessed the 5' RACE reads with MiXCR, giving one entry per CDR3 protein. The repertoire consists of 55,000 to 65,000 distinct CDR3 sequences, with roughly 8.1% occurring once and the leading ten covering less than 20%. A UMI-containing oligonucleotide was joined by 3' ligation to the TCR cDNA template. The data are from a study of naive and memory T cell subsets.

The sequence derives from a female donor in good health. The V gene is TRBV7-3, the J gene TRBJ2-7; D gene ambiguous. CDR3 coding DNA: TGTGCCAGCAGCTTTGGAGAGACCTACGAGCAGTACTTC. It codes for CASSFGETYEQYF.